This T cell receptor (beta chain) was identified in a study of OX40 agonist ivuxolimab in advanced cancers. The CDR3 totals 15 residues. Trimming removed 2 bases at V and 4 bases at J, with 12 bases between. Germline-derived CDR1 and CDR2 are SGHDN and FVKESK. The data were produced by immunoSEQ multiplex PCR, yet TCRdb's version contains in-frame clones alone and is incomplete. This sample has some 65,000 clones, with 80% to 90% found just once. This clone was seen a single time. The TCR comes from an adult with an advanced solid tumor such as melanoma, head and neck, liver or kidney cancer. The rearrangement links TRBV14 to TRBJ2-1, with D perhaps matching TRBD1 (5 bases). The sequenced sample was CD4+ or CD8+ T cells sorted from blood, obtained in a trial of the OX40 agonist ivuxolimab. CDR3 bases: TGTGCCAGCAGCCAAATCACAGGAGCGTACAATGAGCAGTTCTTC. This codes for CASSQITGAYNEQFF.